The 17 T cell receptor beta chains below all came from one sample that was sequenced in a study of cytomegalovirus exposure and HLA in healthy donors. Sequencing was performed with immunoSEQ multiplex PCR; in TCRdb, only in-frame clones are kept and a portion is missing. Here the sample spans 300,000 to 400,000 clones, roughly 88% being singletons. The sequenced sample was PBMCs. The source is a woman aged 18-30 years in good health and CMV-seronegative.

The rearrangement links TRBV19 to TRBJ2-1; TRBD2 matches at 8 bases. The CDR3 consists of 14 residues. The V and J ends lost 6 bases and 3 bases, in that order; junction bases with no gene match: 4. CDR1 and CDR2 (germline): LNHDA, SQIVND (reference sequence). As DNA, the CDR3 is TGTGCCAGTAGACCCGGGACTAGCTACAATGAGCAGTTCTTC. It codes for CASRPGTSYNEQFF.

The V call is TRBV15, the J call TRBJ2-1, with 12 bases that match TRBD2. Germline V gene data show CDR1 as LNHNV and CDR2 as YYDKDF (reference sequence). The CDR3 extends over 16 amino acids. The V and J ends lost 8 bases and 2 bases, in that order; junction bases with no gene match: 7. The DNA of the CDR3 is TGTGCCACCGAATCCGGACTAGCGGGGACCTACAATGAGCAGTTCTTC. The encoded protein is CATESGLAGTYNEQFF.

J is TRBJ2-5 and V is TRBV11-2; TRBD1 matches at 9 bases. V shed 4 bases, J shed 0 bases, and the junction held 15 bases outside the gene matches. CDR1 is SGHAT and CDR2 is FQNNGV in the germline V gene. There are 19 residues in the CDR3. In DNA form, the CDR3 reads TGTGCCAGCAGCTACATAGTATTACAGGGGGCTCGGAACCAAGAGACCCAGTACTTC. This translates into CASSYIVLQGARNQETQYF.

V gene TRBV10-3 combines with J gene TRBJ1-2, with 10 positions matching TRBD1. Germline CDR1 reads ENHRY; CDR2 reads SYGVKD. V lost 5 bases, J lost 8 bases, and 11 bases stayed unmatched. The length of the CDR3 is 15 residues. CDR3 DNA sequence: TGTGCCATCAGTACCTTGACAGGGGGCTTACGGGGCTACACCTTC. This codes for CAISTLTGGLRGYTF.

This clone was seen a single time. This chain connects TRBV5-4 to TRBJ1-1; D is unclear. There are 13 residues in the CDR3. V gave up 4 bases and J gave up 4 bases, with 11 bases separating them. In germline, CDR1 is SGHNT, CDR2 YYREEE (reference sequence). In DNA, the CDR3 is TGTGCCAGCAGCAATACCCGGGGCACTGAAGCTTTCTTT. Amino acid sequence: CASSNTRGTEAFF.

The V gene is TRBV28, the J gene TRBJ2-7; a possible D gene is TRBD2 (6 bases). The CDR3 loop spans 13 amino acids. CDR1 and CDR2 from the germline V gene are MDHEN and SYDVKM. Trimming left V 11 bases short and J 3 bases short, with 17 bases between. The CDR3 coding sequence is TGTGCCCATTCTAGTAGCGGTCGCTACGAGCAGTACTTC. It specifies CAHSSSGRYEQYF.

The chain's CDR3 is CASSSPGQGPGTQYF. The CDR3 DNA sequence: TGTGCCAGCAGCTCCCCGGGACAGGGGCCCGGGACCCAGTACTTC. The chain joins TRBV7-9 to TRBJ2-5; 10 bases are shared with TRBD1. V gave up 4 bases and J gave up 7 bases; unmatched junction bases: 9. Germline loops: CDR1 SEHNR, CDR2 FQNEAQ (reference sequence). There are 15 residues in the CDR3.

This clone was observed a handful of times. The V and J genes are TRBV15 and TRBJ2-7; 9 bases line up with TRBD2. The junction had 5 bases not matched to a gene; V was cut back by 4 bases and J by 4 bases. Germline CDR1 reads LNHNV; CDR2 reads YYDKDF (reference sequence). CDR3 length: 14 amino acids. The CDR3 DNA is TGTGCCACCAGCAAGGCGGGAGGGATTTACGAGCAGTACTTC. Translated, it gives CATSKAGGIYEQYF.

V gene TRBV7-2 combines with J gene TRBJ2-2; D perhaps matches TRBD1 (7 bases). The germline V and J ends were trimmed by 4 bases and 6 bases, with 9 bases remaining between them. Per germline, CDR1 SGHTA and CDR2 FQGNSA. The CDR3 has 13 amino acids. Here the CDR3 reads CASSSRGAGELFF. CDR3 nucleotides: TGTGCCAGCAGCTCCAGGGGGGCCGGGGAGCTGTTTTTT.

V is TRBV4-2 and J is TRBJ2-7; 8 positions match TRBD2. Germline lookup yields CDR1 LGHNA and CDR2 YNFKEQ. This CDR3 has 15 amino acids. Trimming at V came to 3 bases and at J to 3 bases, leaving 7 bases not matched to a gene. CDR3: CASSHQLAENYEQYF. The CDR3 bases are TGTGCCAGCAGCCACCAACTAGCGGAGAACTACGAGCAGTACTTC.

V usage is TRBV27 and J usage is TRBJ2-1; 14 nucleotides align to TRBD2. This CDR3 is 15 amino acids long. Trimming took 4 bases from V and 9 from J; bases not matched to a gene: 5. CDR1 and CDR2 from the germline V gene are MNHEY and SMNVEV (reference sequence). This CDR3 reads CASSSGGLAGVEQFF. As DNA, the CDR3 is TGTGCCAGCAGTTCTGGGGGACTAGCGGGGGTTGAGCAGTTCTTC.

This chain links TRBV18 with TRBJ2-1; 7 bases agree with TRBD2. The length of the CDR3 is 12 residues. J gave up 7 bases and V 8 bases, and 5 bases lay outside the gene matches. Germline CDR1 is KGHSH and CDR2 is LQKENI. The CDR3 sequence is CASDLGGNEQFF. In nucleotides, the CDR3 is TGTGCCAGCGATCTGGGGGGGAATGAGCAGTTCTTC.

The chain uses TRBV7-8 and TRBJ2-1; D is perhaps TRBD1 (5 bases). V lost 4 bases and J lost 0, with 13 bases in between. The CDR3 contains 16 residues. Per the germline V gene, CDR1 is SGHVS and CDR2 is FQNEAQ. The DNA of the CDR3 is TGTGCCAGCAGCTCGCCCAGGGCTAGCTCCTACAATGAGCAGTTCTTC. Translating gives CASSSPRASSYNEQFF.

This clone has a handful of counts. The V gene is TRBV5-1, the J gene TRBJ2-3, with TRBD2 matching 9 bases. The V gene's germline CDR1 is SGHRS and CDR2 YFSETQ. The trim removed 2 bases at V and 5 bases at J, leaving 12 bases unmatched. The CDR3 spans 17 residues. The chain's CDR3 is CASSLTGASGVGDTQYF. In DNA, the CDR3 is TGCGCCAGCAGCTTAACTGGGGCTAGCGGGGTTGGAGATACGCAGTATTTT.

This chain links TRBV28 with TRBJ2-7; no definite D call. V lost 4 bases and J lost 2, with 9 bases in between. This CDR3 has 13 amino acids. Germline V CDR1 and CDR2: MDHEN, SYDVKM. CDR3: CASSSLPPYEQYF. DNA of the CDR3: TGTGCCAGCAGTTCCCTACCACCCTACGAGCAGTACTTC. The full variable domain, with the rest looked up from reference TRBV28 and TRBJ2-7, is DVKVTQSSRYLVKRTGEKVFLECVQDMDHENMFWYRQDPGLGLRLIYFSYDVKMKEKGDIPEGYSVSREKKERFSLILESASTNQTSMYLCASSSLPPYEQYFGPGTRLTVT.

The chain is built from TRBV30 and TRBJ1-3; D gene ambiguous. Trimming took off 5 bases at V and 0 bases at J, with 5 bases between the two ends. CDR3 length equals 12 residues. Germline-derived CDR1 and CDR2 are GTSNPN and SVGIG (reference sequence). CDR3 in amino acids: CAWDISGNTIYF. The CDR3, as DNA: TGTGCCTGGGACATCTCTGGAAACACCATATATTTT.

The chain joins TRBV7-6 to TRBJ2-2; 7 bases map to TRBD2. V shed 0 bases and J 4 bases; nucleotides not matched to a gene: 5. This CDR3 spans 16 amino acids. Per the germline V gene, CDR1 is SGHVS and CDR2 is FNYEAQ. The CDR3 DNA reads as TGTGCCAGCAGCTTAGCTGGGGGGGGACTCACCGGGGAGCTGTTTTTT. Amino acids: CASSLAGGGLTGELFF.